The clone carrying this T cell receptor beta chain occurred many times. Its antigen is not identified. The TCR beta CDR3 regions underwent amplification using RNA transcripts as the source. Carried out on the TCR CDR3, a first-round RT-PCR used the HTBI primer set. TCRdb analysed the multiplex PCR reads with MiXCR anew, one entry per CDR3 protein. The sample shows about 740,000 distinct CDR3 sequences, 14% of them seen only once. This sample was included in a study of T cells in Graves' hyperthyroidism and ophthalmopathy. Study observations and caveats: Among thyroid clonotypes expanded above 0.001, most also appeared in blood.

This sequence was found in a young woman with Graves' hyperthyroidism. The specimen sequenced was blood.

For the CDR3, the DNA is TGCAGCGTTGAACTCCGCGGGACAGCTGACACCGGGGAGCTGTTTTTT. Its protein product is CSVELRGTADTGELFF. The rearrangement joins TRBV29-1 to TRBJ2-2, with D possibly TRBD1 on 7 matching bases. From germline, CDR1 is SQVTM and CDR2 ANQGSEA. The V end was cut by 2 bases, the J end by 3 bases, with 16 bases between. This CDR3 is 16 amino acids long.